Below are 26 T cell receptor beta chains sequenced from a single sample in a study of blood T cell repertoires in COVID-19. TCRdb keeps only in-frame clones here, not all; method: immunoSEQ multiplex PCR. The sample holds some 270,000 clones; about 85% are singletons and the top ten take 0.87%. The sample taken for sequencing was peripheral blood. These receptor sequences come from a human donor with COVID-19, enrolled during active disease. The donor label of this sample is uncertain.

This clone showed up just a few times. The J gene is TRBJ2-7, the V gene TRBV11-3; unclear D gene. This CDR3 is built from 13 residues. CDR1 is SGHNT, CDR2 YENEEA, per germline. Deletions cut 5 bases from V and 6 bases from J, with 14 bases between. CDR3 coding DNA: TGTGCCAGCAGCAGTACTCTGGGCTCCGAGCAGTACTTC. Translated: CASSSTLGSEQYF. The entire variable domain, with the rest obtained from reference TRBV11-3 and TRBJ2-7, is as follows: EAGVVQSPRYKIIEKKQPVAFWCNPISGHNTLYWYLQNLGQGPELLIRYENEEAVDDSQLPKDRFSAERLKGVDSTLKIQPAELGDSAVYLCASSSTLGSEQYFGPGTRLTVT.

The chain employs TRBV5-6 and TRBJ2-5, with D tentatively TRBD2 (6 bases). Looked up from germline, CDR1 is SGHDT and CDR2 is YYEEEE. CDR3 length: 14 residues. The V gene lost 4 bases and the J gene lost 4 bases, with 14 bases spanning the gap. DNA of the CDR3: TGTGCCAGCAGCCCGGACCTTAGCGGAGAGACCCAGTACTTC. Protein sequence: CASSPDLSGETQYF. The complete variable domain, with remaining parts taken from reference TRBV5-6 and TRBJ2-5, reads DAGVTQSPTHLIKTRGQQVTLRCSPKSGHDTVSWYQQALGQGPQFIFQYYEEEERQRGNFPDRFSGHQFPNYSSELNVNALLLGDSALYLCASSPDLSGETQYFGPGTRLLVL.

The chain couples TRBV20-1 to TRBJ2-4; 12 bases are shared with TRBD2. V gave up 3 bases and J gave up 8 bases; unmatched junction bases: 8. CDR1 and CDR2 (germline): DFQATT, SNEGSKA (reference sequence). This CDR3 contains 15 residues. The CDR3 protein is CSASGLAGGGDIQYF. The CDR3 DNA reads TGCAGTGCTAGTGGGCTAGCGGGAGGGGGGGACATTCAGTACTTC.

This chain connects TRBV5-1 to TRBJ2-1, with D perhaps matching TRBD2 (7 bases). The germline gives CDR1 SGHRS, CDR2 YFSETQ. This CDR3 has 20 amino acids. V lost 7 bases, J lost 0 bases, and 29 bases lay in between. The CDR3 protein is CASEGGRNIERLSSYNEQFF. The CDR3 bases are TGCGCCAGCGAGGGGGGGCGTAATATCGAGCGTTTGAGCTCCTACAATGAGCAGTTCTTC. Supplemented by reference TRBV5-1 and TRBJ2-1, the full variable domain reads KAGVTQTPRYLIKTRGQQVTLSCSPISGHRSVSWYQQTPGQGLQFLFEYFSETQRNKGNFPGRFSGRQFSNSRSEMNVSTLELGDSALYLCASEGGRNIERLSSYNEQFFGPGTRLTVL.

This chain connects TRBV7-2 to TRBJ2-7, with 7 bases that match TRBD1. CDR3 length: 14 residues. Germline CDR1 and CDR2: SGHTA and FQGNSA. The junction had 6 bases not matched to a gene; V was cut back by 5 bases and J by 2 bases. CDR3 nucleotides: TGTGCCAGCAGCGTCAGGACAGGCCCCTACGAGCAGTACTTC. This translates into CASSVRTGPYEQYF.

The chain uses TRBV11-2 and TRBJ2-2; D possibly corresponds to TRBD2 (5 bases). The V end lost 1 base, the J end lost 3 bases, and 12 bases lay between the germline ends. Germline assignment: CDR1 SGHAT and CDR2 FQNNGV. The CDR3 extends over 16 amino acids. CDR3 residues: CASSLAPGVYTGELFF. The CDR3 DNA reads TGTGCCAGCAGCTTAGCCCCCGGGGTCTACACCGGGGAGCTGTTTTTT.

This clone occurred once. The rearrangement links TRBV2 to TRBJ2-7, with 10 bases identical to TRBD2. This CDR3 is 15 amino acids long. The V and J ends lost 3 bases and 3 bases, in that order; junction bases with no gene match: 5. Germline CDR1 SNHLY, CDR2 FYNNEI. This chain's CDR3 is CASSEVPSGSYEQYF. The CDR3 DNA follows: TGTGCCAGCAGTGAGGTCCCTAGCGGGAGCTACGAGCAGTACTTC.

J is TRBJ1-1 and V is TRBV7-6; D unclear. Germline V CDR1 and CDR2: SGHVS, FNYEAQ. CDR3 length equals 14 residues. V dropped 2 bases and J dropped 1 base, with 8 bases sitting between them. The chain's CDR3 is CASSLLGKNTEAFF. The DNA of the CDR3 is TGTGCCAGCAGCTTATTGGGCAAGAACACTGAAGCTTTCTTT.

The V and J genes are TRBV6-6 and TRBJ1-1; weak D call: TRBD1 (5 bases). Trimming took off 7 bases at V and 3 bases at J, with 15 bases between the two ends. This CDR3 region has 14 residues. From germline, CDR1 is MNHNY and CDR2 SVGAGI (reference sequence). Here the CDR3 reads CASIKSRDHTEAFF. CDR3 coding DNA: TGTGCCAGCATCAAGTCCAGGGATCACACTGAAGCTTTCTTT.

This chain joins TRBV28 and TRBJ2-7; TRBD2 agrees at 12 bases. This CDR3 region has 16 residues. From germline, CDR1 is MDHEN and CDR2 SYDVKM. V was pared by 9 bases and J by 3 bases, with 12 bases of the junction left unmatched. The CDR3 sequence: CASWENGLAGRYEQYF. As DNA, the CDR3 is TGTGCCAGTTGGGAGAACGGACTAGCGGGACGCTACGAGCAGTACTTC.

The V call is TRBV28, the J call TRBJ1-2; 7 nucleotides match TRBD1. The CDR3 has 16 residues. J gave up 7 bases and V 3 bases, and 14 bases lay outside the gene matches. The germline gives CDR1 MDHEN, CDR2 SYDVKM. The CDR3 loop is CASSFPRDRRTAGYTF. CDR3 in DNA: TGTGCCAGCAGTTTTCCTCGGGACAGACGCACGGCTGGCTACACCTTC.

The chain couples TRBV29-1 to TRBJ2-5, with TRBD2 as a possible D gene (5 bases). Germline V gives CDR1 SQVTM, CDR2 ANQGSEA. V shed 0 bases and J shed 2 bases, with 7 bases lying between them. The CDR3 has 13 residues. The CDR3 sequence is CSVEDGKQETQYF. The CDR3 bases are TGCAGCGTTGAAGACGGGAAGCAAGAGACCCAGTACTTC.

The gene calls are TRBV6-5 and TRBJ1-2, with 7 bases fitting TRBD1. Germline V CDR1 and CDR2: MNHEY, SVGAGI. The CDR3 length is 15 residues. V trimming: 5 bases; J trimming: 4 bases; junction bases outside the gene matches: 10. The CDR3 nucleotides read TGTGCCAGCAGTACCTCTCGACAGGGCCGCTATGGCTACACCTTC. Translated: CASSTSRQGRYGYTF.

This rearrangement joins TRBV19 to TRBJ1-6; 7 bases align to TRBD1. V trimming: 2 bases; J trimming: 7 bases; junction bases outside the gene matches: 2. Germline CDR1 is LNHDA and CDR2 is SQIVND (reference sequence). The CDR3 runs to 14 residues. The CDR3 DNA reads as TGTGCCAGTAGTATACAGGGGGGCAATTCACCCCTCCACTTT. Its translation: CASSIQGGNSPLHF.

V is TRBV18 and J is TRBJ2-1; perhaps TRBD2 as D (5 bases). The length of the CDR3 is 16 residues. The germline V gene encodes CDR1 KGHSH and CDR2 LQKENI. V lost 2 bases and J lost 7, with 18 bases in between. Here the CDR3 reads CASSPLLDSNPNEQFF. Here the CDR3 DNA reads TGTGCCAGCTCACCATTACTGGACTCGAACCCGAATGAGCAGTTCTTC.

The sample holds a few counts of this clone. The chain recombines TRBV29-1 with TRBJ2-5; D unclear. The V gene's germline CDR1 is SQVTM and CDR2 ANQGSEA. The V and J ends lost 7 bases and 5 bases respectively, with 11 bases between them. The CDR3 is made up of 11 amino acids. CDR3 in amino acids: CSAPSAETQYF. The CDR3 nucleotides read TGCAGCGCCCCCAGCGCCGAGACCCAGTACTTC.

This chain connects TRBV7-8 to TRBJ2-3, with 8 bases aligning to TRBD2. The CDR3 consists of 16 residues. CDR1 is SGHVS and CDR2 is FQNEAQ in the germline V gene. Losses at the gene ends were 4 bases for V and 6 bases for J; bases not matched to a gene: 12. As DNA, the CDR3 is TGTGCCAGCAGCTCCCTTGGAGCGGGGGCGGCGGATACGCAGTATTTT. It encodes CASSSLGAGAADTQYF.

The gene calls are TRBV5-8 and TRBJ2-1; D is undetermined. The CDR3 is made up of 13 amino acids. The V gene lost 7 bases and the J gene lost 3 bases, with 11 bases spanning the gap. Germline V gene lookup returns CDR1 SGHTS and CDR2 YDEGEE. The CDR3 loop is CASRSTDYNEQFF. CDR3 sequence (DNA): TGTGCCAGCCGGTCTACCGACTACAATGAGCAGTTCTTC. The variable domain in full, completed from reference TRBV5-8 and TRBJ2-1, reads EAGVTQSPTHLIKTRGQQATLRCSPISGHTSVYWYQQALGLGLQFLLWYDEGEERNRGNFPPRFSGRQFPNYSSELNVNALELEDSALYLCASRSTDYNEQFFGPGTRLTVL.

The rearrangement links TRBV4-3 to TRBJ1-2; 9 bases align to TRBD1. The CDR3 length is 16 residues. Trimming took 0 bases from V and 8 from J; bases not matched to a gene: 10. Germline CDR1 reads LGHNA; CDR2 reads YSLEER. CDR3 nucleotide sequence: TGCGCCAGCAGCCAAGATATTAACAGGGGGCGAGGGGGCTACACCTTC. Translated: CASSQDINRGRGGYTF.

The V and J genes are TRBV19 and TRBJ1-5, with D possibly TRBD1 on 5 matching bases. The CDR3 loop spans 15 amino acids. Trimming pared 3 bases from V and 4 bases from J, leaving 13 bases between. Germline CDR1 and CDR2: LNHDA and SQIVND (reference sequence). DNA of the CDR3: TGTGCCAGTAGTATGGCGGCAGGACAAAATCAGCCCCAGCATTTT. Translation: CASSMAAGQNQPQHF.

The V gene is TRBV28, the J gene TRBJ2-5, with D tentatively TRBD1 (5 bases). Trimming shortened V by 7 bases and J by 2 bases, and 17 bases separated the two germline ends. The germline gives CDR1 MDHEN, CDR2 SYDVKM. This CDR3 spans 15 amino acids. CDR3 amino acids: CASKSGLETQETQYF. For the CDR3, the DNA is TGTGCCAGCAAATCAGGGCTAGAAACACAAGAGACCCAGTACTTC.

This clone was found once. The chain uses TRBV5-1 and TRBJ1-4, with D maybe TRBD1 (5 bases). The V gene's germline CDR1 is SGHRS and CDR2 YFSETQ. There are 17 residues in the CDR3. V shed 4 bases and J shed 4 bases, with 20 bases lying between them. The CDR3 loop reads CASSRGGGNLGNEKLFF. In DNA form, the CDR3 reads TGCGCCAGCAGCCGAGGTGGGGGGAATCTGGGTAATGAAAAACTGTTTTTT.

The CDR3, as DNA: TGTGCCAGCAGCTTACAAACAGGGGACACTGAAGCTTTCTTT. The encoded protein is CASSLQTGDTEAFF. This sequence joins TRBV7-2 and TRBJ1-1, with 7 nucleotides matching TRBD1. CDR1 and CDR2 (germline): SGHTA, FQGNSA. The CDR3 runs to 14 residues. With 2 bases clipped from V and 3 bases from J, the junction kept 3 bases outside the gene matches.

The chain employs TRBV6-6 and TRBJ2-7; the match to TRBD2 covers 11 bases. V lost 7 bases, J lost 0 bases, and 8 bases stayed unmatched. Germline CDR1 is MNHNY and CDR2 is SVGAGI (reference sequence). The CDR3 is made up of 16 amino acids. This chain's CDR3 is CASTNRLAGISYEQYF. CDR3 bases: TGTGCCAGCACCAACCGACTAGCGGGGATCTCCTACGAGCAGTACTTC.

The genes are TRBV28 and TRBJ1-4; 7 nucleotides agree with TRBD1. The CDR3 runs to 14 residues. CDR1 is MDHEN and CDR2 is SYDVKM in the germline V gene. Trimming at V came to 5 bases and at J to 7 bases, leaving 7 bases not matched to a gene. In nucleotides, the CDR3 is TGTGCCAGCAGTCAACAGGGGAAGAGTGAAAAACTGTTTTTT. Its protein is CASSQQGKSEKLFF. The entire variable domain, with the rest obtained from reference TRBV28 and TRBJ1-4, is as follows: DVKVTQSSRYLVKRTGEKVFLECVQDMDHENMFWYRQDPGLGLRLIYFSYDVKMKEKGDIPEGYSVSREKKERFSLILESASTNQTSMYLCASSQQGKSEKLFFGSGTQLSVL.

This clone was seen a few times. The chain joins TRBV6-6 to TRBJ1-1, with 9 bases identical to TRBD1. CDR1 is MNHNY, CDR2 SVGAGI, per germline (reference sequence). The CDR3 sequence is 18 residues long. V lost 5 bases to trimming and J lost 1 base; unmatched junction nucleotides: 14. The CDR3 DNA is TGTGCCAGCAGTCCGAGATCAACCGGGACAGGGAGGAACACTGAAGCTTTCTTT. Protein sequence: CASSPRSTGTGRNTEAFF.